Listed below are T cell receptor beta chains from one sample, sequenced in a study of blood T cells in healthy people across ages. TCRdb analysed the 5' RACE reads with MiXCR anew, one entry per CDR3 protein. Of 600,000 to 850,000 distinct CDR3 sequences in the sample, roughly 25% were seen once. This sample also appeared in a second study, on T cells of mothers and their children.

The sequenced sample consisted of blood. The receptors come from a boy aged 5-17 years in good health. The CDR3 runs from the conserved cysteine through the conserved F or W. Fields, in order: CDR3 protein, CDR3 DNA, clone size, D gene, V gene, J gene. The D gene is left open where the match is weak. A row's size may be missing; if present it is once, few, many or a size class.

CASSLATGYSYEQYF	TGCGCCAGCAGCCTAGCTACGGGGTATTCCTACGAGCAGTACTTC	few	-	TRBV4-1	TRBJ2-7
CSARKGQGRSSYEQYF	TGCAGTGCAAGAAAAGGACAGGGTCGAAGCTCCTACGAGCAGTACTTC	-	TRBD1	TRBV20-1	TRBJ2-7
CASSGRSNVAIQYF	TGTGCCAGCAGCGGGAGGAGTAATGTCGCCATTCAGTACTTC	-	TRBD2	TRBV2	TRBJ2-4
CASSLVPPTSNTGELFF	TGCGCCAGCAGCTTAGTTCCCCCCACATCGAACACCGGGGAGCTGTTTTTT	-	-	TRBV5-1	TRBJ2-2
CASSARQGQGEQYF	TGTGCCAGCAGTGCCCGACAGGGGCAGGGTGAGCAGTACTTC	-	TRBD1	TRBV6-5	TRBJ2-5
CASSPSTGRGELFF	TGTGCCAGCAGCCCCTCGACAGGGAGAGGGGAGCTGTTTTTT	-	TRBD1	TRBV9	TRBJ2-2
CASRGGGAGDYEQYF	TGTGCCAGCAGGGGAGGGGGAGCGGGAGACTACGAGCAGTACTTC	few	TRBD2	TRBV6-2/TRBV6-3	TRBJ2-7
CASGLVSLYNEQFF	TGTGCTAGTGGTTTGGTAAGCCTCTACAATGAGCAGTTCTTC	-	-	TRBV12-5	TRBJ2-1
CASSLSGGPVDEQFF	TGTGCCAGCAGTTTATCCGGGGGCCCGGTGGATGAGCAGTTCTTC	-	-	TRBV28	TRBJ2-1
CASSPNSGSKGKDTQYF	TGTGCCAGCAGCCCAAATAGCGGGAGTAAGGGAAAGGATACGCAGTATTTT	few	TRBD2	TRBV7-3	TRBJ2-3